This T cell receptor beta chain was sequenced for a study of T cell clonality in common variable immunodeficiency. Study-wide findings and caveats: The cause of increased CVID clonality remains unclear without subpopulation sequencing. TCRbeta clonality was increased in CVID versus healthy controls. Fewer deletions and N-nucleotide insertions were reportedly seen in common variable immunodeficiency TCR beta sequences.

Germline V gives CDR1 SGHRS, CDR2 YFSETQ. The V end was cut by 6 bases, the J end by 8 bases, with 17 bases between. CDR3 size: 14 residues. This clone was detected only a few times. Its specificity is unknown. With the read ending 3 residues before the CDR3 end, the germline J gene is used to fill in that end. Some clones are missing from TCRdb's copy, which holds only in-frame ones; the method was immunoSEQ multiplex PCR. The table lists tens of thousands of clones, with no singletons. The gene calls are TRBV5-1 and TRBJ1-4; D not certain. The sequenced material came from peripheral blood mononuclear cells. The sequence derives from a human donor with common variable immunodeficiency. The part of the CDR3 DNA that was read is TGCGCCAGCAAAGAGGTCCCCCAGTACGAAAAA. As protein: CASKEVPQYEK. The whole CDR3 protein reads CASKEVPQYEKLFF.